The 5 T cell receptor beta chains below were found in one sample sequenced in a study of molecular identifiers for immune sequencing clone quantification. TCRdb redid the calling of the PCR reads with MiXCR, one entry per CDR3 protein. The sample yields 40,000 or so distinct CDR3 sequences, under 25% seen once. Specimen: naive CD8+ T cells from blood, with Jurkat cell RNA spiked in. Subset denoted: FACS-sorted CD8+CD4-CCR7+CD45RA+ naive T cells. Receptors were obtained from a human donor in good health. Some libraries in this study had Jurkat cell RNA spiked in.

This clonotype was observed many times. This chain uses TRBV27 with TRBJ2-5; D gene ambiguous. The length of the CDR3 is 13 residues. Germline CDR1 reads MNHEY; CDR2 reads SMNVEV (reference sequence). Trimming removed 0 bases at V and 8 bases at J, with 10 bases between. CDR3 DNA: TGTGCCAGCAGTTTATCAAAGGTTTACACCCAGTACTTC. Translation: CASSLSKVYTQYF.

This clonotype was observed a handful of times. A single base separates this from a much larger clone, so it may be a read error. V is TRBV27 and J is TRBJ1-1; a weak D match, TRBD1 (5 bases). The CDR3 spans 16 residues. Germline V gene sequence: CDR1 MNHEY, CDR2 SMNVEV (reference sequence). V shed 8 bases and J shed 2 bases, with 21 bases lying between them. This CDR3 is CASAQDTPLVNTEAFF. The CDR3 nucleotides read TGTGCCAGCGCCCAGGACACACCGCTAGTAAACACTGAAGCTTTCTTT.

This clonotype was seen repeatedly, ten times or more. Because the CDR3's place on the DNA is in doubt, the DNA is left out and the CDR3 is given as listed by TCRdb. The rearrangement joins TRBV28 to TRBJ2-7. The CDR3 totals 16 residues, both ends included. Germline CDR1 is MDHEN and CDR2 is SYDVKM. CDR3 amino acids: CASSILDINYSYEQYF.

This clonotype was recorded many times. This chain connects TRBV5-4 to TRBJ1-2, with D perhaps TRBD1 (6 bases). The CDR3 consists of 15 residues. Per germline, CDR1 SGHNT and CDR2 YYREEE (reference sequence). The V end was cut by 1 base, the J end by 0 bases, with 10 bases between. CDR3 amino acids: CASSLFQGPNYGYTF. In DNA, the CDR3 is TGTGCCAGCAGCTTGTTTCAGGGGCCTAACTATGGCTACACCTTC.

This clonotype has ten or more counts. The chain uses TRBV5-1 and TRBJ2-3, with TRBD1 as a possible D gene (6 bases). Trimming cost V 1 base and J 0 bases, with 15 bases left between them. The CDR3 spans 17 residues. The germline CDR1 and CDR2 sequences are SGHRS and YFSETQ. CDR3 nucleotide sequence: TGCGCCAGCAGCTTGAAACTGAGTCAGGGGAGCACAGATACGCAGTATTTT. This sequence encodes CASSLKLSQGSTDTQYF.